The T cell receptor beta chain described here comes from a study of blood T cell repertoires in COVID-19. Across the whole study: Sites across the United States, Italy and Spain contributed samples from acute and convalescent COVID-19.

There are 14 residues in the CDR3. V lost 5 bases, J lost 0 bases, and 8 bases lay in between. From germline, CDR1 is SNHLY and CDR2 FYNNEI. Here immunoSEQ multiplex PCR was the method, and the copy in TCRdb shows in-frame clones only, minus some. The sample has 200,000 or so clones; around 89% are singletons. The J gene is TRBJ1-5, the V gene TRBV2; D uncertain. The sequence was collected from a man between 65 and 80 years old with acute or convalescent COVID-19. Sequencing was carried out using peripheral blood. This CDR3 reads CASSRSNSNQPQHF. CDR3 DNA sequence: TGTGCCAGCAGTCGGAGTAATAGCAATCAGCCCCAGCATTTT.